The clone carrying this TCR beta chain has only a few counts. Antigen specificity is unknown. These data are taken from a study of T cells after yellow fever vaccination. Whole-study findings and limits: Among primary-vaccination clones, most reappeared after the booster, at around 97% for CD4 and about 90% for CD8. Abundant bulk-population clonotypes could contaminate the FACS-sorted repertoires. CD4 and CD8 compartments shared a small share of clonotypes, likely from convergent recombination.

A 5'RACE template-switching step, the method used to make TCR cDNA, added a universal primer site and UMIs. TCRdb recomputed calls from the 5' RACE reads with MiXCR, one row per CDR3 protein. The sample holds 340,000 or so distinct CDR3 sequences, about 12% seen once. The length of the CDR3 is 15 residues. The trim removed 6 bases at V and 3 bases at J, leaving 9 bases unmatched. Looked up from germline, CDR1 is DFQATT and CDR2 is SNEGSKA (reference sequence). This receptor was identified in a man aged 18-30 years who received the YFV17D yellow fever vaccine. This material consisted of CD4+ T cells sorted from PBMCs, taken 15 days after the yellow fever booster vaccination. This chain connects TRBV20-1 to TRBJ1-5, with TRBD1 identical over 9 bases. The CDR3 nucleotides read TGCAGTGCGCGGGGACAGGGAGTCTACAATCAGCCCCAGCATTTT. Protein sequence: CSARGQGVYNQPQHF.